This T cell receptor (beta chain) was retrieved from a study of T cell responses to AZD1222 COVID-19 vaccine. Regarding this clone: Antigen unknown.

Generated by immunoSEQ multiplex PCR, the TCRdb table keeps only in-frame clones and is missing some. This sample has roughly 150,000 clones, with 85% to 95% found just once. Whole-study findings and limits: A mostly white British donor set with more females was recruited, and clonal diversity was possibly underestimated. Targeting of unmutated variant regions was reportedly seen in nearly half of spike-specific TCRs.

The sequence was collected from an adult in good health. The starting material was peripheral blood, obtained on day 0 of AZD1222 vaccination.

The DNA of the CDR3 is TGTGCCAGCAGGGAACAGGTATCCAATCAGCCCCAGCATTTT. It yields the protein CASREQVSNQPQHF. V usage is TRBV2 and J usage is TRBJ1-5; possible D gene TRBD1, 5 bases. Germline loops: CDR1 SNHLY, CDR2 FYNNEI. V shed 6 bases and J shed 3 bases, with 12 bases lying between them. The CDR3 is 14 residues long.